Following are 15 T cell receptor beta chains from one sample sequenced in a study of blood T cell repertoires in COVID-19. Method: immunoSEQ multiplex PCR; TCRdb's copy keeps in-frame clones and lacks some. The table has 150,000 or so clones, roughly 87% seen once. Sequencing used PBMCs or T cells enriched from blood (not recorded which). The receptors were sampled from a human donor with acute COVID-19. The donor label of this sample is uncertain.

The V call is TRBV9, the J call TRBJ2-5; TRBD1 matches at 9 bases. The CDR3 totals 15 residues. In germline, CDR1 is SGDLS, CDR2 YYNGEE. V lost 1 base to trimming and J lost 3 bases; unmatched junction nucleotides: 4. The CDR3: CASSVMGDREETQYF. In DNA, the CDR3 is TGTGCCAGCAGCGTAATGGGGGACAGGGAAGAGACCCAGTACTTC.

This sequence joins TRBV3-1 (or the pseudogene TRBV3-2) and TRBJ2-3, with D uncertain. Germline lookup yields CDR1 LGHDT and CDR2 YNNKEL (reference sequence). The CDR3 contains 14 residues. V lost 3 bases and J 0 bases, leaving 7 bases between the germline ends. The CDR3 DNA is TGTGCCAGCAGCCAGGAGAGTAGCACAGATACGCAGTATTTT. It yields the protein CASSQESSTDTQYF.

The V and J genes are TRBV10-3 and TRBJ1-2; D gene ambiguous. The V gene lost 8 bases and the J gene lost 3 bases, with 10 bases spanning the gap. Germline CDR1 and CDR2: ENHRY and SYGVKD. The CDR3 is 12 residues long. The CDR3 spells CAISASDYGYTF. The CDR3 region has the DNA TGTGCCATCTCGGCAAGCGACTATGGCTACACCTTC.

The rearrangement links TRBV19 to TRBJ1-5; 10 bases match TRBD1. CDR3 length: 14 amino acids. The V and J ends lost 6 bases and 6 bases, in that order; junction bases with no gene match: 5. From germline, CDR1 is LNHDA and CDR2 SQIVND (reference sequence). CDR3 sequence reads: CASRTGGAGQPQHF. CDR3 nucleotide sequence: TGTGCCAGTAGGACAGGGGGCGCCGGTCAGCCCCAGCATTTT.

The table lists this clone with a few counts. The chain uses TRBV11-3 and TRBJ1-3; D may be TRBD1 (6 bases). Germline CDR1 is SGHNT and CDR2 is YENEEA. V lost 4 bases to trimming and J lost 4 bases, with 14 bases between them. The CDR3 loop spans 15 amino acids. Here the CDR3 reads CASSSQGATGNTIYF. The CDR3, as DNA: TGTGCCAGCAGCTCACAGGGAGCCACAGGAAACACCATATATTTT.

Only one count was recorded for this clone. V and J are TRBV7-9 and TRBJ1-2; the match to TRBD1 covers 9 bases. The germline gives CDR1 SEHNR, CDR2 FQNEAQ (reference sequence). The length of the CDR3 is 18 residues. The V segment lost 4 bases and the J segment 1 base; nucleotides outside the gene matches: 13. The CDR3, as DNA: TGTGCCAGCAGCTCCAATCCCTGGGACAGGGAATTTAACTATGGCTACACCTTC. Translating gives CASSSNPWDREFNYGYTF.

V is TRBV12-3 or TRBV12-4 and J is TRBJ2-2; D gene unclear. V was trimmed by 2 bases and J by 3 bases, leaving 4 bases between them. The CDR3 sequence is 13 residues long. The DNA for the CDR3 is TGTGCCAGCAGTTTACCCTACACCGGGGAGCTGTTTTTT. As protein: CASSLPYTGELFF.

The chain carries TRBV19 and TRBJ2-7; 8 nucleotides line up with TRBD1. CDR3 length: 14 amino acids. After removal of 5 bases from V and 2 bases from J, the junction contained 5 bases not matched to a gene. The germline CDR1 and CDR2 sequences are LNHDA and SQIVND (reference sequence). CDR3 loop: CASSDGTGPYEQYF. DNA of the CDR3: TGTGCCAGTAGTGACGGGACAGGACCCTACGAGCAGTACTTC.

This chain connects TRBV4-3 to TRBJ2-4, with D perhaps TRBD1 (5 bases). V lost 0 bases and J lost 1, with 10 bases in between. The CDR3 is 16 residues long. Germline V lookup: CDR1 LGHNA, CDR2 YSLEER. The CDR3: CASSQDPGYAKNIQYF. The CDR3 bases are TGCGCCAGCAGCCAAGATCCAGGGTACGCCAAAAACATTCAGTACTTC.

The V gene is TRBV6-5, the J gene TRBJ1-2, with D unclear. This CDR3 is built from 12 residues. V lost 6 bases and J lost 3, with 8 bases in between. Germline V gives CDR1 MNHEY, CDR2 SVGAGI. CDR3 region: CASRDQDYGYTF. CDR3 DNA: TGTGCCAGCAGAGATCAGGACTATGGCTACACCTTC.

This clone appeared a few times. The chain couples TRBV19 to TRBJ1-1, with D possibly matching TRBD1 (6 bases). The CDR3 is 13 amino acids. Germline V gives CDR1 LNHDA, CDR2 SQIVND (reference sequence). Deletions cut 5 bases from V and 8 bases from J, with 15 bases between. The CDR3 region is CASSQLQGNEAFF. The CDR3 DNA sequence: TGTGCCAGTAGTCAACTACAGGGAAACGAAGCTTTCTTT.

This chain uses TRBV6-1 with TRBJ2-7; 7 bases are shared with TRBD1. CDR1 is MNHNS, CDR2 SASEGT, per germline. After removal of 3 bases from V and 4 bases from J, the junction contained 6 bases not matched to a gene. The CDR3 runs 14 residues. The CDR3, as DNA: TGTGCCAGCAGTGATCCGGGACAGAAGTACGAGCAGTACTTC. This translates into CASSDPGQKYEQYF.

V usage is TRBV3-1 (or the pseudogene TRBV3-2) and J usage is TRBJ2-7; TRBD1 aligns across 7 bases. Unmatched junction bases numbered 3, after V lost 1 base and J lost 6 bases. CDR1 and CDR2 (germline): LGHDT, YNNKEL (reference sequence). The CDR3 extends over 13 amino acids. The CDR3 region has the DNA TGTGCCAGCAGCCAAGCGACAGGGCGCGAGCAGTACTTC. Protein: CASSQATGREQYF.

The chain is built from TRBV5-6 and TRBJ2-7; tentative D call: TRBD2 (5 bases). The V end lost 2 bases, the J end lost 6 bases, and 9 bases lay between the germline ends. The CDR3 spans 12 residues. Germline CDR1 SGHDT, CDR2 YYEEEE. In nucleotides, the CDR3 is TGTGCCAGCAGCTTAGGGAGCTCCGAGCAGTACTTC. Amino acids: CASSLGSSEQYF.

The chain carries TRBV7-2 and TRBJ2-1; 8 bases agree with TRBD2. The CDR3 is 14 residues long. From germline, CDR1 is SGHTA and CDR2 FQGNSA. The V and J ends lost 5 bases and 7 bases, in that order; junction bases with no gene match: 7. The CDR3 nucleotides are TGTGCCAGCAGCCCCCCGGGACTAGATAATGAGCAGTTCTTC. Encoded protein: CASSPPGLDNEQFF.